This T cell receptor (beta chain) is from a study of T cell repertoires in cytomegalovirus infection. For the study at large: Recently described HLA-C-restricted plus well-studied HLA-B-restricted CMV epitopes were used. It can be stated that public TCR beta signatures indicated CMV infection as well as a matching HLA type. Study-wide findings and caveats: Accumulated public TCR beta family frequency recognized individuals carrying CMV together with the relevant HLA. The study found HLA-C-restricted CMV-specific TCR beta clonotypes dominating the ex vivo response.

The germline V gene encodes CDR1 SGHVS and CDR2 FNYEAQ. V was cut by 5 bases and J by 2 bases, with 14 bases left in between. The CDR3 sequence is 15 residues long. This clonotype has ten or more counts. Its antigen is undetermined. Each CDR3 protein gets one entry after TCRdb re-called the reads with MiXCR. The sample lists approximately 1,000,000 distinct CDR3 sequences; less than 40% were seen once. This receptor was taken from a human donor in good health (CMV status not recorded). Some clones in this sample may be carry-over from other donors' samples. V and J are TRBV7-6 and TRBJ2-3, with a tentative D call TRBD2 (6 bases). The sample was cultured CD8+ T cells from PBMCs, taken from culture after CMV antigen stimulation. The CDR3: CASSNLAGPTDTQYF. Here the CDR3 DNA reads TGTGCCAGCAGCAACCTTGCGGGGCCCACAGATACGCAGTATTTT.